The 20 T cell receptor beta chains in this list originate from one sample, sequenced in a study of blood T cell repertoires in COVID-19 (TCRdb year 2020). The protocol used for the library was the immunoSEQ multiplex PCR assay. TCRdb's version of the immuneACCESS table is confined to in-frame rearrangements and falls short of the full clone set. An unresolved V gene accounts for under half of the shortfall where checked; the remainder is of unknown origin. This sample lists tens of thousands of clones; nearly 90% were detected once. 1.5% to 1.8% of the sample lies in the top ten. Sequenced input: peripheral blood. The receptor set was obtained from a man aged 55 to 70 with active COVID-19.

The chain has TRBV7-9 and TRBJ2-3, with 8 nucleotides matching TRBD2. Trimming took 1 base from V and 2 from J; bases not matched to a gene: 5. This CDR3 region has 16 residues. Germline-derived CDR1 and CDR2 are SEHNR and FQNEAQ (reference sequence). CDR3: CASSLGAGEHTDTQYF. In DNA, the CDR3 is TGTGCCAGCAGCTTAGGAGCGGGGGAACACACAGATACGCAGTATTTT.

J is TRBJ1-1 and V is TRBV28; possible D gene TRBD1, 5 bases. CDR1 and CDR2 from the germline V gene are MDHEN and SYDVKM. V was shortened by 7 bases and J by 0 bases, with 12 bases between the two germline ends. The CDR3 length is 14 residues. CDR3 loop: CASTFSDMNTEAFF. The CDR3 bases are TGTGCCAGCACCTTTTCGGACATGAACACTGAAGCTTTCTTT.

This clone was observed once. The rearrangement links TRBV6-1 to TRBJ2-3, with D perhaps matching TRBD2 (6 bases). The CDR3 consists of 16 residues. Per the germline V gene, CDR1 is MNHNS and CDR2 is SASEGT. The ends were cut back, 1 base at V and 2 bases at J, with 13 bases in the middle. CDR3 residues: CASSEGGREITDTQYF. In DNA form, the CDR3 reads TGTGCCAGCAGTGAAGGGGGCCGGGAGATCACAGATACGCAGTATTTT.

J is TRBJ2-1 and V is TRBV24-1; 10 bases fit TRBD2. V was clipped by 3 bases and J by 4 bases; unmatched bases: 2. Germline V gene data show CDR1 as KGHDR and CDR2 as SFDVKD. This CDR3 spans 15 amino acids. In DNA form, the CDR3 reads TGTGCCACCAGTGATCCTAGCGGGGGTTACAATGAGCAGTTCTTC. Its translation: CATSDPSGGYNEQFF.

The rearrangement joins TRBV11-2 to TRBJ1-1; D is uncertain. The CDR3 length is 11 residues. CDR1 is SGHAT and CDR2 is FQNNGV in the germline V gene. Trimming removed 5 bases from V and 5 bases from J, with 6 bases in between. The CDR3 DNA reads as TGTGCCAGCAGCCCCCTGACTGAAGCTTTCTTT. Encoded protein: CASSPLTEAFF.

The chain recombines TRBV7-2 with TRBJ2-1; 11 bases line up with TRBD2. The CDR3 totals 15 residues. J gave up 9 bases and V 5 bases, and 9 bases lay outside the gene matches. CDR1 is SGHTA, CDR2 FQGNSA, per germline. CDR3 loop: CASSPGVAGGGEQFF. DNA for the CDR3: TGTGCCAGCAGCCCGGGGGTAGCGGGAGGGGGTGAGCAGTTCTTC.

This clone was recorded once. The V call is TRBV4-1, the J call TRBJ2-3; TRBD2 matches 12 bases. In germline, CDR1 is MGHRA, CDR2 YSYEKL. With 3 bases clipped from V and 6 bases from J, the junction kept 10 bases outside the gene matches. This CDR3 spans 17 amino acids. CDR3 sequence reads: CASSQGRLAGARDTQYF. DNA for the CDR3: TGCGCCAGCAGCCAGGGTCGACTAGCGGGGGCCAGGGATACGCAGTATTTT.

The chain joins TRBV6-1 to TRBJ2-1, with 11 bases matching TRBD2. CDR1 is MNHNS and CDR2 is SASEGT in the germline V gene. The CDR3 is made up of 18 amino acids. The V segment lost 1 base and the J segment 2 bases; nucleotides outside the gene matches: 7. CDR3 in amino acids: CASSEELFSGGAYNEQFF. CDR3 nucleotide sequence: TGTGCCAGCAGTGAAGAACTGTTTAGCGGGGGGGCCTACAATGAGCAGTTCTTC.

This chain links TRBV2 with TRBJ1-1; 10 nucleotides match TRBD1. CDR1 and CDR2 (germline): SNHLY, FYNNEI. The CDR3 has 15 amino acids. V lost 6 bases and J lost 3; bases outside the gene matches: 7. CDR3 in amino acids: CASRETGGAYTEAFF. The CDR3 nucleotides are TGTGCCAGCAGGGAGACAGGGGGCGCGTACACTGAAGCTTTCTTT.

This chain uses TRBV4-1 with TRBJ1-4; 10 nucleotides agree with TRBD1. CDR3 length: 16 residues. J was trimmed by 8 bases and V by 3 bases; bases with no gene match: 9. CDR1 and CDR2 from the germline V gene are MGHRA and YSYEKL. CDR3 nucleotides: TGCGCCAGCAGCCACGCCAGGGACAGGGGTCGGGAAAAACTGTTTTTT. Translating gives CASSHARDRGREKLFF.

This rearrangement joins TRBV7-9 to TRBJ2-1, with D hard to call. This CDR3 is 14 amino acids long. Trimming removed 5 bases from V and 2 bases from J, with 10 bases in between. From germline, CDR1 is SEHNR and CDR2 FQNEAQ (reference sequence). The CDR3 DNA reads TGTGCCAGCAGCCCAGGTTTGACCTACAATGAGCAGTTCTTC. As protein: CASSPGLTYNEQFF. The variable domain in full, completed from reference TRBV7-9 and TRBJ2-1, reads DTGVSQNPRHKITKRGQNVTFRCDPISEHNRLYWYRQTLGQGPEFLTYFQNEAQLEKSRLLSDRFSAERPKGSFSTLEIQRTEQGDSAMYLCASSPGLTYNEQFFGPGTRLTVL.

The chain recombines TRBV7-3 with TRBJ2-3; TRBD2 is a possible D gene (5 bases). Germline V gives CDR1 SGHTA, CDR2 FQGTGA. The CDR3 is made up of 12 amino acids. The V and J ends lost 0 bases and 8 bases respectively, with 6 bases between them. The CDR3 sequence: CASSLTAGTQYF. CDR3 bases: TGTGCCAGCAGCTTAACCGCGGGTACGCAGTATTTT.

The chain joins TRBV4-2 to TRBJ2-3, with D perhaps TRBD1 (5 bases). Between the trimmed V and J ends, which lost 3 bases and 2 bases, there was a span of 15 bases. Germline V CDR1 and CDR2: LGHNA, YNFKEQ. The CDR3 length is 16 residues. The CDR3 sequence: CASSHSRDIVTDTQYF. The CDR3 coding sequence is TGTGCCAGCAGCCACTCCAGGGATATTGTCACAGATACGCAGTATTTT.

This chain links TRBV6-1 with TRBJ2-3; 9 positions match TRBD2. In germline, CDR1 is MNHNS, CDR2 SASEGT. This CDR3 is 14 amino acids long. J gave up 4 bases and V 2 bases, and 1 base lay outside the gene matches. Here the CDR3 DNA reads TGTGCCAGCAGTGAACTAGCGGGGCCAGATACGCAGTATTTT. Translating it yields CASSELAGPDTQYF.

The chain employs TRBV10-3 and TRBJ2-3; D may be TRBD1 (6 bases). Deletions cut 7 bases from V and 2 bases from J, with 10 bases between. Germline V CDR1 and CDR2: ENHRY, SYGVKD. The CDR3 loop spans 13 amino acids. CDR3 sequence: CAIKGDNTDTQYF. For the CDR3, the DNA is TGTGCCATCAAGGGGGACAACACAGATACGCAGTATTTT.

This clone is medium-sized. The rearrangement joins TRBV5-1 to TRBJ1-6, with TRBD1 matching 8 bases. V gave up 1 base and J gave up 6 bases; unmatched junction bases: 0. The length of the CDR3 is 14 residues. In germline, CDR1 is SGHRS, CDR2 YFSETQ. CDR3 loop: CASSLTGGNSPLHF. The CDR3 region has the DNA TGCGCCAGCAGCTTGACAGGGGGTAATTCACCCCTCCACTTT.

In DNA, the CDR3 is TGTGCCAGCACCCCGGCCAGGGGGCGCGGGTACGAGCAGTACTTC. Its protein is CASTPARGRGYEQYF. This chain joins TRBV18 and TRBJ2-7; 8 bases fit TRBD1. This CDR3 comprises 15 residues. V trimming: 8 bases; J trimming: 4 bases; junction bases outside the gene matches: 13. Germline V gene lookup returns CDR1 KGHSH and CDR2 LQKENI. Looking up the rest from reference TRBV18 and TRBJ2-7 gives the full variable domain: NAGVMQNPRHLVRRRGQEARLRCSPMKGHSHVYWYRQLPEEGLKFMVYLQKENIIDESGMPKERFSAEFPKEGPSILRIQQVVRGDSAAYFCASTPARGRGYEQYFGPGTRLTVT.

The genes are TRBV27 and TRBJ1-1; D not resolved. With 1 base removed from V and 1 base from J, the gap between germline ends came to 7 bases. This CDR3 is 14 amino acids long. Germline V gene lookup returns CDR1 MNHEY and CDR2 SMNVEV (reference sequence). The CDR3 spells CASSLLRQNTEAFF. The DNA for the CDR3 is TGTGCCAGCAGTTTATTGCGGCAGAACACTGAAGCTTTCTTT.

The CDR3 region has the DNA TGTGCCACCTATCCAAGGGGGCGAACCCATGGCTACACCTTC. Residues: CATYPRGRTHGYTF. The chain recombines TRBV24-1 with TRBJ1-2; TRBD1 aligns across 7 bases. V lost 9 bases, J lost 6 bases, and 12 bases stayed unmatched. Germline V CDR1 and CDR2: KGHDR, SFDVKD. This CDR3 region has 14 residues.

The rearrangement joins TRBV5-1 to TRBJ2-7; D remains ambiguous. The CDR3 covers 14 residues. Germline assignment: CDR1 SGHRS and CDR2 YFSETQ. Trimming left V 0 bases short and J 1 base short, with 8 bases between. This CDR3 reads CASSLVDSSYEQYF. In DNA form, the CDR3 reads TGCGCCAGCAGCTTGGTAGACTCTTCCTACGAGCAGTACTTC.